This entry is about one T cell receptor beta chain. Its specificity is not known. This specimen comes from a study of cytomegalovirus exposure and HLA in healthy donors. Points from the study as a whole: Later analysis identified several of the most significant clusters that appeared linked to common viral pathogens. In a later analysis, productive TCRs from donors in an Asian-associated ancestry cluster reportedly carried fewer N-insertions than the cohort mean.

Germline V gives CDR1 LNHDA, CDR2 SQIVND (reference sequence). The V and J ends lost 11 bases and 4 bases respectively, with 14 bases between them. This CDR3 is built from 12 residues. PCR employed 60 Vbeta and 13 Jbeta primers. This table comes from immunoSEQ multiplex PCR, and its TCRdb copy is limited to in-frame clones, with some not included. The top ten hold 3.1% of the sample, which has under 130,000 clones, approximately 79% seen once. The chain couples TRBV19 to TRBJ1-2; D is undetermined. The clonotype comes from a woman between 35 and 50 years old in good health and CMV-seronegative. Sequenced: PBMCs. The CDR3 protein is CAFPTRFYGYTF. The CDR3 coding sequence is TGTGCCTTCCCGACACGCTTCTATGGCTACACCTTC.